This is a list of T cell receptor beta chains from one sample in a study of human T cells and chemical hapten exposure. TCRdb re-analysed the RACE reads in MiXCR, keeping a single row per CDR3 protein. Here the sample spans 55,000 to 75,000 distinct CDR3 sequences, around an eighth being singletons. The sequencing here drew on whole blood, taken in connection with sensitization to the hapten diphenylcyclopropenone (DPC). The receptor source for this set is a young man with alopecia areata. Some clones in this sample may be carry-over from other donors' samples. Both conserved end residues are part of each CDR3. A D gene is named only where the DNA matches it firmly. Some rows mark clone size as missing; the rest say once, few, many or name a class of expanded clone.

j_gene	d_gene	v_gene	abundance	CDR3aa
TRBJ1-5	.	TRBV7-2	.	CASSSEVYSNQPQHF
TRBJ1-2	TRBD1	TRBV20-1	few	CSASTGGTNYGYTF
TRBJ2-2	TRBD2	TRBV25-1	.	CASRTGTSGKRNGELFF
TRBJ2-5	.	TRBV7-2	few	CASSPTKGTQYF
TRBJ2-3	.	TRBV5-1	.	CASSFTGSSTDTQYF
TRBJ1-1	TRBD1	TRBV7-3	few	CASSLGDRVHTEAFF
TRBJ2-1	.	TRBV7-2	.	CASSLNSISINEQFF
TRBJ1-1	.	TRBV6-5	few	CASRPSIWGFEAFF
TRBJ2-3	.	TRBV15	few	CATSLGGAILTDTQYF
TRBJ2-3	.	TRBV2	many	CASSERRGPSTDTQYF
TRBJ1-5	TRBD1	TRBV5-5	few	CASSGTGTAYQPQHF
TRBJ2-7	.	TRBV6-5	many	CASSYGPQGGHLSYEQYF
TRBJ1-2	.	TRBV7-2	.	CASSLAQRDPTTF
TRBJ1-3	.	TRBV18	many	CASSLQPYSGNTIYF
TRBJ2-3	.	TRBV6-4	.	CASSDSRESAGDTQYF
TRBJ1-1	TRBD1	TRBV12-3/TRBV12-4	many	CASSRNPQGGTEAFF
TRBJ1-5	.	TRBV28	many	CASRGGRNQPQHF
TRBJ1-2	TRBD1	TRBV25-1	.	CASSELGGTGLEGYTF
TRBJ2-2	.	TRBV18	few	CASSPRRTPERTGELFF
TRBJ1-2	.	TRBV7-2	.	CASSSWTENYGYTF
TRBJ1-6	.	TRBV15	many	CATSRDRGRVGSPLHF
TRBJ1-1	TRBD1	TRBV20-1	.	CSARAGGQNTEAFF
TRBJ1-5	.	TRBV19	.	CASSIVTGMGFNQPQHF
TRBJ2-2	.	TRBV28	.	CASSLLTGTNTGELFF
TRBJ1-6	.	TRBV3-1	.	CASSQDGSYNSPLHF
TRBJ1-1	.	TRBV20-1	.	CSARDPVRGAASEAFF
TRBJ2-1	TRBD1	TRBV18	.	CASTYTGQGNNEQFF
TRBJ1-1	.	TRBV12-3/TRBV12-4	few	CASSFNQGSEAFF
TRBJ2-7	.	TRBV6-5	.	CASSSRTEEYF
TRBJ1-2	.	TRBV7-8	many	CASSLGPPLGYGYTF
TRBJ1-6	.	TRBV27	.	CASSWVGSYNSPLHF
TRBJ2-7	.	TRBV4-3	few	CASSQERVSSYEQYF
TRBJ2-5	.	TRBV2	few	CASRSETQYF
TRBJ2-7	.	TRBV3-1	.	CASSQQGPSEQYF
TRBJ1-1	TRBD1	TRBV11-2	medium-sized	CASSLEPGGNTEAFF
TRBJ1-6	.	TRBV27	many	CASSWSSYNSPLHF
TRBJ2-1	TRBD1	TRBV7-2	many	CASSQDRGIYNEQFF
TRBJ2-1	.	TRBV9	few	CASSVDWVSYNEQFF
TRBJ2-3	.	TRBV29-1	few	CSAERGTDTQYF
TRBJ2-3	TRBD1	TRBV7-9	.	CASRFQGASTDTQYF
TRBJ1-5	.	TRBV20-1	.	CSALWDSNQPQHF
TRBJ1-2	TRBD1	TRBV5-1	few	CASSPGQGAWDYGYTF
TRBJ2-1	.	TRBV7-8	many	CASSLLRGNEQFF
TRBJ1-4	.	TRBV15	few	CATSSQGQEKLFF
TRBJ1-1	.	TRBV11-2	few	CASSLVWGGTEAFF
TRBJ1-1	TRBD1	TRBV7-9	.	CASSFGTVEAFF
TRBJ1-5	.	TRBV27	many	CASSTGFSNQPQHF
TRBJ2-1	TRBD1	TRBV4-1	many	CASSQTGTAYNEQFF